A single TCR beta chain is shown here with its context. Antigen specificity is unknown. Sequencing was performed with immunoSEQ multiplex PCR; in TCRdb, only in-frame clones are kept and a portion is missing. Here the sample spans 130,000 to 150,000 clones, just over 90% being singletons. This sample is part of a study of T cell responses to AZD1222 COVID-19 vaccine. General study points: Most donors were white British and more were female, and clonal diversity was possibly underestimated.

V was trimmed by 2 bases and J by 5 bases, leaving 10 bases between them. The length of the CDR3 is 14 residues. Germline loops: CDR1 SGHRS, CDR2 YFSETQ. J is TRBJ2-2 and V is TRBV5-1; D remains ambiguous. The input for sequencing was peripheral blood, taken on day 0 of AZD1222 vaccination. The sequence was obtained from an adult in good health. This chain's CDR3 is CASSFEPGTGELFF. CDR3 in DNA: TGCGCCAGCAGCTTTGAGCCCGGGACCGGGGAGCTGTTTTTT. The variable domain in full, completed from reference TRBV5-1 and TRBJ2-2, reads KAGVTQTPRYLIKTRGQQVTLSCSPISGHRSVSWYQQTPGQGLQFLFEYFSETQRNKGNFPGRFSGRQFSNSRSEMNVSTLELGDSALYLCASSFEPGTGELFFGEGSRLTVL.